This entry describes one T cell receptor beta chain. The antigen remains undetermined. This sample was taken from a study of graft-versus-host responses after intestinal transplantation. Study-wide context: Recipients got multivisceral, liver-intestinal, or isolated intestinal transplants. All recipients were given anti-thymocyte globulin induction, and tacrolimus and steroids were then administered for approximately 3 years.

Repertoires were generated with immunoSEQ multiplex PCR, while TCRdb's copy carries only in-frame clones and drops some. Of under 100,000 clones in the sample, roughly 80% were seen once. General observations from the study: Recipient marrow held GvH clones, some first seen in ileum or blood. Early post-transplant HvG declines tracked with peak circulating GvH clone levels.

This sample comprised unstimulated CD4+ T cells sorted from spleen or lymph node cells, obtained before intestinal transplant. The clonotype comes from a human donor who received an intestinal transplant.

The CDR3 DNA is TGTGCCAGCAGCCAAGATGGGACTAGCGGGGCGGAGACCCAGTACTTC. Amino acid sequence: CASSQDGTSGAETQYF. V is TRBV4-2 and J is TRBJ2-5; 13 bases line up with TRBD2. The CDR3 covers 16 residues. Trimming at V came to 0 bases and at J to 5 bases, leaving 3 bases not matched to a gene. Germline CDR1 LGHNA, CDR2 YNFKEQ.